The subject of this entry is one T cell receptor (beta chain). These data originate in a study of identical twins. This CDR3 region has 16 residues. V was pared by 1 base and J by 13 bases, with 23 bases between. In germline, CDR1 is LGHDT, CDR2 YNNKEL (reference sequence). TCRdb analysed the 5' RACE reads with MiXCR anew, one entry per CDR3 protein. This sample yields 450,000 or so distinct CDR3 sequences, of which around 14% are seen a single time; about 0.54% belongs to the top ten. These data were also filed under a second study, of yellow fever vaccine responses in identical twins.

The V gene is TRBV3-1, the J gene TRBJ2-1; D may match TRBD1 or TRBD2 (5 bases each). The sample was CD4+ T cells sorted from blood. This sequence originates from a woman aged 18-35 years in good health. CDR3 in amino acids: CASSQVPGRGSHPQFF. The CDR3, as DNA: TGTGCCAGCAGCCAAGTACCGGGGCGAGGGAGCCATCCCCAGTTCTTC.